Below, 17 T cell receptor beta chains from the same sample are listed, as sequenced in a study of T cell responses to AZD1222 COVID-19 vaccine. Profiled with immunoSEQ multiplex PCR; TCRdb holds only in-frame clones, not every one. Here the sample spans 70,000 to 95,000 clones, roughly nine tenths being singletons. Sequenced material: peripheral blood, taken on day 0 of AZD1222 vaccination. These receptors were obtained from an adult in good health.

This clone was observed once. The rearrangement links TRBV30 to TRBJ2-5; D is perhaps TRBD1 (5 bases). CDR3 length: 15 amino acids. Germline lookup yields CDR1 GTSNPN and CDR2 SVGIG (reference sequence). V shed 0 bases and J shed 3 bases, with 14 bases lying between them. The CDR3 DNA is TGTGCCTGGAGTGTCGGAACTACACAGGAAGAGACCCAGTACTTC. Protein product: CAWSVGTTQEETQYF.

This clone was detected only a few times. The rearrangement uses TRBV9 and TRBJ2-1, with 9 nucleotides matching TRBD2. The ends lost 4 bases at V and 9 bases at J; junction bases unmatched: 11. This CDR3 spans 15 amino acids. The germline CDR1 and CDR2 sequences are SGDLS and YYNGEE. CDR3: CASSPVSGGPREQFF. The CDR3 nucleotides are TGTGCCAGCAGCCCAGTTAGCGGGGGCCCCCGTGAGCAGTTCTTC.

The rearrangement links TRBV19 to TRBJ2-5, with D perhaps TRBD1 (6 bases). This CDR3 has 14 residues. V was cut by 3 bases and J by 5 bases, with 13 bases left in between. The germline gives CDR1 LNHDA, CDR2 SQIVND (reference sequence). This CDR3 reads CASSMGQGQETQYF. In DNA form, the CDR3 reads TGTGCCAGTAGTATGGGTCAGGGGCAGGAGACCCAGTACTTC.

The genes are TRBV4-2 and TRBJ1-4; D call uncertain. Trimming shortened V by 0 bases and J by 4 bases, and 12 bases separated the two germline ends. This CDR3 contains 16 residues. Germline V lookup: CDR1 LGHNA, CDR2 YNFKEQ. In DNA, the CDR3 is TGTGCCAGCAGCCAAGAAGGGCAGCACCTTAATGAAAAACTGTTTTTT. This encodes CASSQEGQHLNEKLFF.

V is TRBV3-1 (or the pseudogene TRBV3-2) and J is TRBJ2-1; TRBD2 is a possible D gene (7 bases). The V end was cut by 8 bases, the J end by 15 bases, with 38 bases between. The CDR3 is made up of 18 amino acids. Per germline, CDR1 LGHDT and CDR2 YNNKEL (reference sequence). The CDR3 loop is CASGPRRLLGGGIRGAFF. DNA for the CDR3: TGTGCCAGCGGCCCTCGCAGGCTGCTGGGGGGGGGCATTAGAGGGGCGTTCTTC.

CDR3 amino acids: CASSLPDRVNTEAFF. The CDR3 nucleotides read TGTGCCAGCAGCTTACCGGACAGAGTGAACACTGAAGCTTTCTTT. This sequence joins TRBV7-9 and TRBJ1-1; D is perhaps TRBD1 (6 bases). V was shortened by 2 bases and J by 0 bases, with 10 bases between the two germline ends. The length of the CDR3 is 15 residues. Germline V gene data show CDR1 as SEHNR and CDR2 as FQNEAQ (reference sequence). The whole variable domain, remainder taken from reference TRBV7-9 and TRBJ1-1, is DTGVSQNPRHKITKRGQNVTFRCDPISEHNRLYWYRQTLGQGPEFLTYFQNEAQLEKSRLLSDRFSAERPKGSFSTLEIQRTEQGDSAMYLCASSLPDRVNTEAFFGQGTRLTVV.

This chain connects TRBV29-1 to TRBJ2-7; D is unresolved. Trimming shortened V by 4 bases and J by 3 bases, and 13 bases separated the two germline ends. Germline V gene data show CDR1 as SQVTM and CDR2 as ANQGSEA. The CDR3 sequence is 13 residues long. The CDR3 DNA follows: TGCAGCGTTGGACATCCCTTCGGCTACGAGCAGTACTTC. Its translation: CSVGHPFGYEQYF.

This chain joins TRBV3-1 (or the pseudogene TRBV3-2) and TRBJ2-3; maybe TRBD2 (5 bases). CDR3 length: 13 residues. Trimming stripped 1 base from V and 3 bases from J, with 5 bases between. The germline V gene encodes CDR1 LGHDT and CDR2 YNNKEL (reference sequence). The CDR3 loop reads CASSQGGTDTQYF. CDR3 bases: TGTGCCAGCAGCCAAGGAGGGACAGATACGCAGTATTTT.

The rearrangement uses TRBV7-9 and TRBJ2-5, with 9 bases that match TRBD1. V lost 7 bases to trimming and J lost 5 bases; unmatched junction nucleotides: 8. The CDR3 is made up of 14 amino acids. The germline gives CDR1 SEHNR, CDR2 FQNEAQ (reference sequence). The DNA of the CDR3 is TGTGCCAGCACAACAGGGGGCTCTCGGGAGACCCAGTACTTC. Its protein is CASTTGGSRETQYF. The full variable domain, rest sourced from reference TRBV7-9 and TRBJ2-5, is DTGVSQNPRHKITKRGQNVTFRCDPISEHNRLYWYRQTLGQGPEFLTYFQNEAQLEKSRLLSDRFSAERPKGSFSTLEIQRTEQGDSAMYLCASTTGGSRETQYFGPGTRLLVL.

The J gene is TRBJ1-5, the V gene TRBV18; D possibly corresponds to TRBD1 (5 bases). Trimming stripped 1 base from V and 7 bases from J, with 14 bases between. This CDR3 has 15 amino acids. Germline V CDR1 and CDR2: KGHSH, LQKENI. The CDR3 reads CASSPRAQVGQPQHF. The CDR3 DNA reads as TGTGCCAGCTCACCACGGGCACAGGTCGGCCAGCCCCAGCATTTT.

The CDR3 DNA reads as TGTGCCAGCAGCTTAGCGCTGAGTTACAATGAGCAGTTCTTC. Translated: CASSLALSYNEQFF. The chain couples TRBV7-9 to TRBJ2-1; D gene uncertain. The germline V gene encodes CDR1 SEHNR and CDR2 FQNEAQ (reference sequence). There are 14 residues in the CDR3. The V end was cut by 0 bases, the J end by 4 bases, with 7 bases between.

The rearrangement joins TRBV12-3 or TRBV12-4 to TRBJ2-7; D uncertain. V lost 0 bases, J lost 4 bases, and 4 bases lay in between. There are 12 residues in the CDR3. The CDR3 DNA sequence: TGTGCCAGCAGTTTAGCCAATTACGAGCAGTACTTC. Translation: CASSLANYEQYF.

V gene TRBV7-9 combines with J gene TRBJ2-2, with D perhaps matching TRBD1 or TRBD2 (6 bases each). This CDR3 comprises 15 residues. Germline V gene data show CDR1 as SEHNR and CDR2 as FQNEAQ (reference sequence). V lost 3 bases, J lost 5 bases, and 13 bases lay in between. CDR3 sequence: CASSFDGGGTGELFF. DNA for the CDR3: TGTGCCAGCAGCTTTGACGGGGGCGGGACCGGGGAGCTGTTTTTT.

The genes are TRBV2 and TRBJ1-2; D is perhaps TRBD1 (6 bases). Trimming shortened V by 8 bases and J by 0 bases, and 16 bases separated the two germline ends. Germline V gene sequence: CDR1 SNHLY, CDR2 FYNNEI. The CDR3 contains 15 residues. The CDR3 protein is CASETDRTANYGYTF. CDR3 sequence (DNA): TGTGCCAGCGAGACCGACAGGACCGCTAACTATGGCTACACCTTC.

J is TRBJ1-6 and V is TRBV3-1 (or the pseudogene TRBV3-2), with D perhaps TRBD1 (5 bases). This CDR3 spans 16 amino acids. V was shortened by 5 bases and J by 9 bases, with 20 bases between the two germline ends. Germline V CDR1 and CDR2: LGHDT, YNNKEL (reference sequence). The DNA for the CDR3 is TGTGCCAGCAGCAGTCGGGTCCAGGGAATTGGTTCACCCCTCCACTTT. Its translation: CASSSRVQGIGSPLHF.

V usage is TRBV12-3 or TRBV12-4 and J usage is TRBJ1-1, with a tentative D call TRBD1 (5 bases). The CDR3 sequence is 13 residues long. Deletions cut 6 bases from V and 8 bases from J, with 16 bases between. Written as DNA, the CDR3 is TGTGCCAGCAGAACTGGGACGGCCACAGAAGCTTTCTTT. Translation: CASRTGTATEAFF.

V and J are TRBV30 and TRBJ2-1; no clear D gene. From germline, CDR1 is GTSNPN and CDR2 SVGIG (reference sequence). The CDR3 covers 13 residues. Trimming pared 5 bases from V and 2 bases from J, leaving 10 bases between. The CDR3 DNA reads TGTGCCTGGCGAATTCCGCCCTACAATGAGCAGTTCTTC. It translates to CAWRIPPYNEQFF.